This TCR beta chain was found in a study of cytomegalovirus exposure and HLA in healthy donors. Study overall: Drawn from HLA-typed donors, about 85 million unique TCRs were held in an early data release. General observations from the study: The majority of TCR sequences were rare, yet some public TCRs appeared in many donors. Apart from CMV serostatus, no immune exposure information was available.

Comments on this clone: The antigen remains undetermined.

The primer mix had 60 Vbeta and 13 Jbeta primers. Using immunoSEQ multiplex PCR, the repertoire was profiled, and TCRdb retains in-frame clones only, with some absent. This sample has 130,000 to 150,000 clones; around 77% occur once, and the top ten carry 6.5% to 8.5%. V was clipped by 2 bases and J by 2 bases, with 22 bases between them. This CDR3 is 18 amino acids long. The germline V gene has CDR1 SGHAT and CDR2 FQNNGV. The sequence was collected from a woman in her thirties or forties in good health and CMV-seropositive. The sample consisted of PBMCs. The chain has TRBV11-2 and TRBJ2-7, with D possibly matching TRBD2 (6 bases). The CDR3: CASSLSPIGGDFAYEQYF. CDR3 coding DNA: TGTGCCAGCAGCTTAAGTCCGATCGGCGGGGATTTTGCCTACGAGCAGTACTTC.